The 16 T cell receptor beta chains below come from one sample, sequenced in a study of T cells in localized non-small cell lung cancer. Sequenced by immunoSEQ multiplex PCR; TCRdb stores in-frame clones only, minus some. Here the sample spans some 3,000 clones, around 26% being singletons. The sample here was normal lung tissue next to the tumor, taken before any cancer treatment. Every receptor here comes from a female donor at least 60 years old with stage I squamous cell lung carcinoma.

The chain employs TRBV9 and TRBJ2-7; no clear D gene. Looked up from germline, CDR1 is SGDLS and CDR2 is YYNGEE. This CDR3 is 12 amino acids long. V shed 5 bases and J shed 0 bases, with 6 bases lying between them. The CDR3 spells CASSADSYEQYF. The CDR3 DNA is TGTGCCAGCAGTGCAGACTCCTACGAGCAGTACTTC.

The rearrangement uses TRBV9 and TRBJ2-7; D possibly corresponds to TRBD1 (6 bases). This CDR3 comprises 15 residues. The V gene lost 5 bases and the J gene lost 2 bases, with 17 bases spanning the gap. CDR1 SGDLS and CDR2 YYNGEE come from the germline V gene. The CDR3 loop reads CASSDFARQAYEQYF. The CDR3 nucleotides are TGTGCCAGCAGTGATTTCGCTAGACAGGCCTACGAGCAGTACTTC.

V is TRBV30 and J is TRBJ2-3; D gene ambiguous. Germline values: CDR1 GTSNPN, CDR2 SVGIG (reference sequence). Deletions cut 2 bases from V and 0 bases from J, with 9 bases between. The CDR3 covers 14 residues. The DNA for the CDR3 is TGTGCCTGGAGTTACAGTTTTAGCACAGATACGCAGTATTTT. It codes for CAWSYSFSTDTQYF.

CDR3 region: CASRVLWTSGSLPYNEQFF. CDR3 coding DNA: TGTGCAAGTCGCGTTTTATGGACTAGCGGGAGTCTCCCCTACAATGAGCAGTTCTTC. The J gene is TRBJ2-1, the V gene TRBV12-2; the table's TRBD2 call for D was not verified on the DNA. TRBV12-2 is a recognized pseudogene. The CDR3 loop spans 19 amino acids.

By proportion, this clone is medium-sized (0.01 to 0.1%). The chain is built from TRBV11-3 and TRBJ1-1; TRBD1 is a possible D gene (6 bases). The V gene lost 5 bases and the J gene lost 0 bases, with 13 bases spanning the gap. Germline V gene lookup returns CDR1 SGHNT and CDR2 YENEEA. The CDR3 is made up of 15 amino acids. CDR3 loop: CASSPGVRVNTEAFF. CDR3 DNA sequence: TGTGCCAGCAGCCCAGGGGTCAGGGTGAACACTGAAGCTTTCTTT.

This chain links TRBV28 with TRBJ1-5; D is possibly TRBD1 (6 bases). Trimming shortened V by 2 bases and J by 0 bases, and 8 bases separated the two germline ends. From germline, CDR1 is MDHEN and CDR2 SYDVKM. CDR3 size: 15 residues. CDR3 loop: CASSLTGLSNQPQHF. The CDR3 region has the DNA TGTGCCAGCAGTTTAACAGGGCTTAGCAATCAGCCCCAGCATTTT.

This rearrangement joins TRBV6-8 to TRBJ2-6; D might be TRBD1 or TRBD2, each matching 5 bases. Germline CDR1 reads MNHGY; CDR2 reads SAAAGT. V was cut by 0 bases and J by 0 bases, with 15 bases left in between. The CDR3 contains 19 residues. Here the CDR3 reads CASSYSGTVGRSGANVLTF. CDR3 in DNA: TGTGCCAGCAGTTACTCGGGGACGGTCGGACGCTCTGGGGCCAACGTCCTGACTTTC.

The V call is TRBV7-2, the J call TRBJ1-4; TRBD1 matches 9 bases. The CDR3 is made up of 15 amino acids. Germline assignment: CDR1 SGHTA and CDR2 FQGNSA. V shed 5 bases and J 0 bases; nucleotides not matched to a gene: 1. The CDR3 nucleotides are TGTGCCAGCAGCCGACAGGGGGCAACTAATGAAAAACTGTTTTTT. Translated: CASSRQGATNEKLFF.

This clone has only a few counts. This chain links TRBV11-3 with TRBJ2-1; TRBD2 matches 14 bases. The V gene end was trimmed by 6 bases and the J gene end by 4 bases; junction bases not matched to a gene: 8. Germline CDR1 reads SGHNT; CDR2 reads YENEEA. The length of the CDR3 is 17 residues. The chain's CDR3 is CASRGLAGDNRYNEQFF. Written as DNA, the CDR3 is TGTGCCAGCAGGGGACTAGCGGGAGATAATAGGTACAATGAGCAGTTCTTC.

This chain links TRBV30 with TRBJ2-7; maybe TRBD1 (6 bases). In germline, CDR1 is GTSNPN, CDR2 SVGIG (reference sequence). The CDR3 totals 13 residues. Trimming left V 5 bases short and J 0 bases short, with 11 bases between. The CDR3 loop reads CAWSRGPSYEQYF. The CDR3 DNA reads TGTGCCTGGTCCAGGGGACCCTCCTACGAGCAGTACTTC.

The genes are TRBV28 and TRBJ2-4; 7 positions agree with TRBD1. Germline assignment: CDR1 MDHEN and CDR2 SYDVKM. V shed 4 bases and J 0 bases; nucleotides not matched to a gene: 9. There are 17 residues in the CDR3. The CDR3 sequence: CASSSTGVGVAKNIQYF. The DNA of the CDR3 is TGTGCCAGCAGTTCAACAGGGGTGGGGGTAGCCAAAAACATTCAGTACTTC.

This chain uses TRBV14 with TRBJ2-1; D is uncertain. The V and J ends lost 1 base and 4 bases respectively, with 17 bases between them. The germline CDR1 and CDR2 sequences are SGHDN and FVKESK. The length of the CDR3 is 17 residues. For the CDR3, the DNA is TGTGCCAGCAGCCAAGTATACCGAGGCTCAAGGTACAATGAGCAGTTCTTC. This codes for CASSQVYRGSRYNEQFF.

V usage is TRBV6-8 and J usage is TRBJ2-1; 11 nucleotides align to TRBD2. The V gene end was trimmed by 5 bases and the J gene end by 6 bases; junction bases not matched to a gene: 15. The CDR3 has 18 amino acids. CDR1 and CDR2 from the germline V gene are MNHGY and SAAAGT. The CDR3 loop reads CASSAKPVLAGEGNEQFF. The CDR3 DNA sequence: TGTGCCAGCAGTGCCAAACCCGTACTAGCGGGAGAGGGCAATGAGCAGTTCTTC.

This clone was picked up a small number of times. The chain combines TRBV28 with TRBJ1-2; D ambiguous. V was trimmed by 4 bases and J by 1 base, leaving 4 bases between them. CDR3 length equals 12 residues. From germline, CDR1 is MDHEN and CDR2 SYDVKM. The CDR3 nucleotides are TGTGCCAGCAGTTCTTATAACTATGGCTACACCTTC. This gives the protein CASSSYNYGYTF.

By share, this clone ranks as large. This sequence joins TRBV11-3 and TRBJ1-1; possibly TRBD1 for D (6 bases). The length of the CDR3 is 14 residues. With 2 bases removed from V and 5 bases from J, the gap between germline ends came to 12 bases. Germline CDR1 is SGHNT and CDR2 is YENEEA. The CDR3 sequence is CASSLPTGRTEAFF. DNA of the CDR3: TGTGCCAGCAGCTTACCTACAGGGAGGACTGAAGCTTTCTTT.

By share, this clone counts as medium-sized. The chain is built from TRBV11-3 and TRBJ2-4; D unresolved. This CDR3 is built from 15 residues. Deletions cut 4 bases from V and 7 bases from J, with 17 bases between. Germline CDR1 and CDR2: SGHNT and YENEEA. DNA for the CDR3: TGTGCCAGCAGCTCCAACTTACGCGGAAGGAACATTCAGTACTTC. Translation: CASSSNLRGRNIQYF. Full variable domain (outside the CDR3, taken from reference TRBV11-3 and TRBJ2-4): EAGVVQSPRYKIIEKKQPVAFWCNPISGHNTLYWYLQNLGQGPELLIRYENEEAVDDSQLPKDRFSAERLKGVDSTLKIQPAELGDSAVYLCASSSNLRGRNIQYFGAGTRLSVL.